This T cell receptor (beta chain) was identified during a study of CD8+ T cells in alopecia areata. Overall study: Recipient mice, approximately 6-11-week-old female C3H/HeJ animals, received skin from 6-12-month-old C3H/HeJ graft donors with spontaneous alopecia. Whole-study findings and limits: The study found higher clonality in lesional than normal scalp, especially in alopecia totalis/universalis. Sequenced scalp T cells also include alphabeta T cells resident in normal skin. In patients, TCRs were shared less clearly than in mice, and HLA may possibly be involved.

Many counts were recorded for this clone. What it recognizes is unknown. Mouse names are used for the genes. Read sequence stops 4 residues before the CDR3 end, and the germline J gene provides the missing end. cDNA reverse transcribed from extracted RNA served as the sequencing template. Libraries were prepared by immunoSEQ multiplex PCR; TCRdb keeps only in-frame clonotypes and omits some of them. The record shows about 110,000 clones for this sample, with no singletons present. Germline V gene sequence: CDR1 NSQYPW, CDR2 LRSPGD (reference sequence). The CDR3 is 12 amino acids. The specimen was lesional skin. This receptor was identified in a C3H/HeJ mouse with alopecia areata. As its MHC haplotype, the strain has H2-k. The V and J genes are TRBV1 and TRBJ2-7, with D perhaps matching TRBD1 (5 bases). CDR3 residues: CTCSQGPYEQYF. CDR3 DNA (partial): TGCACCTGCAGTCAGGGCCCGTAT.